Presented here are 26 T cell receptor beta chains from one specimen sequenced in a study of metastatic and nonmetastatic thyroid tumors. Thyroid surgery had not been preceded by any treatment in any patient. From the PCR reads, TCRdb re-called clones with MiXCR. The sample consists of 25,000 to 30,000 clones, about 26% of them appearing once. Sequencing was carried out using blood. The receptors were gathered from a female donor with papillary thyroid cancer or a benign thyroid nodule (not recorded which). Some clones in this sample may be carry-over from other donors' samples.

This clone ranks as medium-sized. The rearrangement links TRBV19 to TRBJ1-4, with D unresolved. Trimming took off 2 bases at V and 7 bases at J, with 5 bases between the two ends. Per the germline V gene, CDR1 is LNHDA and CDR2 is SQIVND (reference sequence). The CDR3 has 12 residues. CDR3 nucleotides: TGTGCCAGTAGTATAAGCGGTGAAAAACTGTTTTTT. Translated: CASSISGEKLFF.

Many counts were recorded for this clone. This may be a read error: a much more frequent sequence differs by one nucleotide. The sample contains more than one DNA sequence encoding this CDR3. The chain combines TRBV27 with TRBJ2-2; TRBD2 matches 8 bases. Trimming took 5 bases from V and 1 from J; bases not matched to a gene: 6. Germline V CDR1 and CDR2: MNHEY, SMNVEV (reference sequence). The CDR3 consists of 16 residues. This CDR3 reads CASSPLAERNTGELFF. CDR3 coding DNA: TGTGCCAGCAGTCCACTAGCGGAGAGGAACACCGGGGAGCTGTTTTTT.

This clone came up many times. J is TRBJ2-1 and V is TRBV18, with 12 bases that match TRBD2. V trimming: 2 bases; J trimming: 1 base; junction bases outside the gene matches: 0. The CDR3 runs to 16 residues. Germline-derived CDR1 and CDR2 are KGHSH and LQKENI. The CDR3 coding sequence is TGTGCCAGCTCACCAGGGACTAGCGGGTCCTACAATGAGCAGTTCTTC. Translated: CASSPGTSGSYNEQFF.

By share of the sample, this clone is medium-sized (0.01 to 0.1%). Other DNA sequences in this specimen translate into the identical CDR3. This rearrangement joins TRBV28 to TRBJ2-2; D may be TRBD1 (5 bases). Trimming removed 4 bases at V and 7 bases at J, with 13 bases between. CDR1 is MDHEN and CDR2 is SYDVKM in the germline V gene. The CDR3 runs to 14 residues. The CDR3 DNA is TGTGCCAGCAGTTACAGGAGTAGGAGCGGGGAGCTGTTTTTT. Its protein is CASSYRSRSGELFF. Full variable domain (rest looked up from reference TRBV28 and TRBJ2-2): DVKVTQSSRYLVKRTGEKVFLECVQDMDHENMFWYRQDPGLGLRLIYFSYDVKMKEKGDIPEGYSVSREKKERFSLILESASTNQTSMYLCASSYRSRSGELFFGEGSRLTVL.

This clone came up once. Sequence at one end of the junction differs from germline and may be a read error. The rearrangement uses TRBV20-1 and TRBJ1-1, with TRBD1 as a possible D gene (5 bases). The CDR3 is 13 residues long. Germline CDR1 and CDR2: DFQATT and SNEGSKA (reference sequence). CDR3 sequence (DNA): TGCAGTGCCAAGACAGCTGTGGACACTGAAGCCTTCTTT. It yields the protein CSAKTAVDTEAFF.

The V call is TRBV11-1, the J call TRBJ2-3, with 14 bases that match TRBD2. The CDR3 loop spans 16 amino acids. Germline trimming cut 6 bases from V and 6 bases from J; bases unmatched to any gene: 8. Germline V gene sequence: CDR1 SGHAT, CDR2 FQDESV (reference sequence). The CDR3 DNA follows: TGTGCCAGCAGGGGACTAGCGGGAGTATGGCCCGATACGCAGTATTTT. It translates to CASRGLAGVWPDTQYF.

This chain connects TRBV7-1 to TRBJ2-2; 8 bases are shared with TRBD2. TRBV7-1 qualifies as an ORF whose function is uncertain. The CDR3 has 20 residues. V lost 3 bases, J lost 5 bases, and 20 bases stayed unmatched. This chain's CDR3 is CASSSIKRGRWGTGTGELFF. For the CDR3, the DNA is TGTGCCAGCAGCTCCATAAAGCGGGGGCGGTGGGGTACAGGGACCGGGGAGCTGTTTTTT.

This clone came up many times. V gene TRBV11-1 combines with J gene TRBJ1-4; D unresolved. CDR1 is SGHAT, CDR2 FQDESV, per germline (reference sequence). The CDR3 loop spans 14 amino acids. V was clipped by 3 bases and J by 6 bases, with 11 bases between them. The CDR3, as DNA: TGTGCCAGCAGCTTCGGCCTGAGGGATGAAAAACTGTTTTTT. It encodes CASSFGLRDEKLFF.

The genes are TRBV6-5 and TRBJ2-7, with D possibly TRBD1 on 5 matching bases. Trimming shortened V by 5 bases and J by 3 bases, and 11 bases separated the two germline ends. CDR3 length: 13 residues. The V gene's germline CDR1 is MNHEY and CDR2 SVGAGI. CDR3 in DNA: TGTGCCAGCAGTCACGACAGCAGCTACGAGCAGTACTTC. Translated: CASSHDSSYEQYF.

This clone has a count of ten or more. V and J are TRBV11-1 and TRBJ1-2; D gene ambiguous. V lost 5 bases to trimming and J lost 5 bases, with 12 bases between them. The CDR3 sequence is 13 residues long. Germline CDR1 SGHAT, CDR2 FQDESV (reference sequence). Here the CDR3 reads CASSLPRNYGYTF. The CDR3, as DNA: TGTGCCAGCAGCCTCCCCCGGAATTATGGCTACACCTTC.

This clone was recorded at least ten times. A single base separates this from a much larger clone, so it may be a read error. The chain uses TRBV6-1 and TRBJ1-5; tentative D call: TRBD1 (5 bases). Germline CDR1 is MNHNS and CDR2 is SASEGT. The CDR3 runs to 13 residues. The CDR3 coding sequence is TGTGCCACCCTATCGGGGGGAGGGCAGCCCCGGCATTTT. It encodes CATLSGGGQPRHF.

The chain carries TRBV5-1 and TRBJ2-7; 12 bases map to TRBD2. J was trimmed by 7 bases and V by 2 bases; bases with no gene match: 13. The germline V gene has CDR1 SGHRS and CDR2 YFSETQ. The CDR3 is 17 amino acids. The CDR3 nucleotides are TGCGCCAGCAGCTTTACTAGCGGGAGGAGCCCCTTAGGGGAGCAGTACTTC. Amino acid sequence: CASSFTSGRSPLGEQYF.

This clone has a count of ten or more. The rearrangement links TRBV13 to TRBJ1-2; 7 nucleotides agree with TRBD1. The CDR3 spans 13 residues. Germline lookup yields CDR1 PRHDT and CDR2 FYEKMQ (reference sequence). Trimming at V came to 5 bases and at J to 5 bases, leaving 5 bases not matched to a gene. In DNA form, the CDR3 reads TGTGCCAGCAGCCCATCAGGGGGTTATGGCTACACCTTC. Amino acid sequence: CASSPSGGYGYTF.

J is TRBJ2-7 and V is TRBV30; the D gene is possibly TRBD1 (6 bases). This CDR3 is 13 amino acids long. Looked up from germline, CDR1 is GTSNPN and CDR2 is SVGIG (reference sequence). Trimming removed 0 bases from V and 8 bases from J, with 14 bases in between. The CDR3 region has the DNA TGTGCCTGGAGTGTACAGGGTCAGGCCAAGCAGTACTTC. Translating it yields CAWSVQGQAKQYF.

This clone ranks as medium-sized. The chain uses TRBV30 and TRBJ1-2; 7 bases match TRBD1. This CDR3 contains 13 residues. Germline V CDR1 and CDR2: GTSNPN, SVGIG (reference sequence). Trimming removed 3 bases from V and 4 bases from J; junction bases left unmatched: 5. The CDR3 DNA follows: TGTGCCTGGAGGACAGGGCGTCGCTATGGCTACACCTTC. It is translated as CAWRTGRRYGYTF. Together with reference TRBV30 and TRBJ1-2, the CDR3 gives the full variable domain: SQTIHQWPATLVQPVGSPLSLECTVEGTSNPNLYWYRQAAGRGLQLLFYSVGIGQISSEVPQNLSASRPQDRQFILSSKKLLLSDSGFYLCAWRTGRRYGYTFGSGTRLTVV.

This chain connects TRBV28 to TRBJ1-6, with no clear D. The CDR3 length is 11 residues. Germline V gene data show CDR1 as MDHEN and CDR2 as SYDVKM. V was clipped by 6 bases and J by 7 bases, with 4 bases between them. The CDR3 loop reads CASSRNSPLHF. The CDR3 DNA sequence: TGTGCCAGCAGCAGGAATTCACCCCTCCACTTT.

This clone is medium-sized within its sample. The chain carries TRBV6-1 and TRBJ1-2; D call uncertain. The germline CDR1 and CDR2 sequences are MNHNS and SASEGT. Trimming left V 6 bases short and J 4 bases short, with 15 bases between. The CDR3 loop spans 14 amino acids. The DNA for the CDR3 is TGTGCCAGCAGCCGCGTCCAGGATAGCTATGGCTACACCTTC. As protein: CASSRVQDSYGYTF.

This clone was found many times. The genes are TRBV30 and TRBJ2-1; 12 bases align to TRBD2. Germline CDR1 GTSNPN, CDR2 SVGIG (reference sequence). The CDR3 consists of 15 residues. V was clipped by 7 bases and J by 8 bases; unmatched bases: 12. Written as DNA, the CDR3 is TGTGCCTCGACCTCTTCTAGCGGGAGGGCCGATGAGCAGTTCTTC. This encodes CASTSSSGRADEQFF.

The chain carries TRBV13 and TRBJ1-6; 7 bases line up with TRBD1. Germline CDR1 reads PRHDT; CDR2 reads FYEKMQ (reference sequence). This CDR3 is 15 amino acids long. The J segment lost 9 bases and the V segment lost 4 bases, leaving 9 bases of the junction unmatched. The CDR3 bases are TGTGCCAGCAGCTCCTCAGGGGGGACGGGTTCACCCCTCCACTTT. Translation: CASSSSGGTGSPLHF.

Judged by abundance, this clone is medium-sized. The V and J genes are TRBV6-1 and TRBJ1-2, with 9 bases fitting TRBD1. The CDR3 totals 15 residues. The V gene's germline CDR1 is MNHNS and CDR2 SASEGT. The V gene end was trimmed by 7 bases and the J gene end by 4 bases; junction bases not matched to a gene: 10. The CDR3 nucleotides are TGTGCCAGCAACTCCCAGGGACAGGGTGGCTATGGCTACACCTTC. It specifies CASNSQGQGGYGYTF.

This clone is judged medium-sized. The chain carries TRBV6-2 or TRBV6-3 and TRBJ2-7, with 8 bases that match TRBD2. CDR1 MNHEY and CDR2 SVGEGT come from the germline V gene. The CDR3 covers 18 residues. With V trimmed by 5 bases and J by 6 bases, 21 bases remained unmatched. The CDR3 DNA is TGTGCCAGCAGTCGAGCCCCAAACCTAGCGGGCAAAGGGGGCGAGCAGTACGTC. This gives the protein CASSRAPNLAGKGGEQYV.

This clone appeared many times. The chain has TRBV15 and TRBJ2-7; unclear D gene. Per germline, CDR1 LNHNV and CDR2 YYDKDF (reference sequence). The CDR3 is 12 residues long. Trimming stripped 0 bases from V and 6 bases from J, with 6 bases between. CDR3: CATSRDETEQYF. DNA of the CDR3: TGTGCCACCAGCAGAGATGAGACCGAGCAGTACTTC.

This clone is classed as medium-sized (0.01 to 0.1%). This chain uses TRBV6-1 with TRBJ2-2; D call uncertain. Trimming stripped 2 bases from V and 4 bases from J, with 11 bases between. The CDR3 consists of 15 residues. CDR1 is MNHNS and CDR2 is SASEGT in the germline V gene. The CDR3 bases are TGTGCCAGCAGTGAACGGGTCCTTCCCACCGGGGAGCTGTTTTTT. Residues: CASSERVLPTGELFF.

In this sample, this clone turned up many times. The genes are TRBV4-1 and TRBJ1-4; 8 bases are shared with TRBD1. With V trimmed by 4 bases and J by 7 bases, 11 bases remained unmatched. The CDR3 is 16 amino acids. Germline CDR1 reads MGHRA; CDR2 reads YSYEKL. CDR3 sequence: CASSLGRDRSGEKLFF. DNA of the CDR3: TGCGCCAGCAGCCTAGGCCGGGACAGGAGTGGTGAAAAACTGTTTTTT.

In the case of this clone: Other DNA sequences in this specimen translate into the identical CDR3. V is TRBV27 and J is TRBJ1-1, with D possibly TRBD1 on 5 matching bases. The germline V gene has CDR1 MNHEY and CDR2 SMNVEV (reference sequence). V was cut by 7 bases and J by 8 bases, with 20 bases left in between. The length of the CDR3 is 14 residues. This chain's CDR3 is CASTSGGGVTEAFF. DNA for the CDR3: TGTGCCAGCACTTCCGGGGGGGGGGTAACGGAAGCTTTCTTT.

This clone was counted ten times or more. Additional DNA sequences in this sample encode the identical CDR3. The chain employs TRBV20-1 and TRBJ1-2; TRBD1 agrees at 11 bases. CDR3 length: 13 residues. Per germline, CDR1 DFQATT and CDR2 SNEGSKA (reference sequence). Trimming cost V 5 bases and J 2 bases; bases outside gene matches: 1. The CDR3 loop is CSAGQGANYGYTF. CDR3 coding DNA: TGCAGTGCTGGACAGGGGGCGAACTATGGCTACACCTTC.